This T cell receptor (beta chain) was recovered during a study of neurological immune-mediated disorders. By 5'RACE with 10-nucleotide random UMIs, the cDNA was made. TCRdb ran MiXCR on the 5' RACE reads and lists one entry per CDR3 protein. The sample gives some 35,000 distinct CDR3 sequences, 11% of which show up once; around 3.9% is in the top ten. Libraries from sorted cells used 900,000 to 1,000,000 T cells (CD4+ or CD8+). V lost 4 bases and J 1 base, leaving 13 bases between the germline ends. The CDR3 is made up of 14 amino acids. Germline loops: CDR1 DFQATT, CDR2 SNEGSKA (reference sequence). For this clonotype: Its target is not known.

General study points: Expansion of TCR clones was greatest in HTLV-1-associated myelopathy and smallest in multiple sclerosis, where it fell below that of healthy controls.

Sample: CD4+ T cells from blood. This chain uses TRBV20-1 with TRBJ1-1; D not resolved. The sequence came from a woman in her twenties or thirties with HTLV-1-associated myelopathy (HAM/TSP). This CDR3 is CSAIMYQQNTEAFF. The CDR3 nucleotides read TGCAGTGCTATAATGTATCAGCAGAACACTGAAGCTTTCTTT.